These T cell receptor beta chains were read from a single sample in a study of blood T cells in healthy people across ages. A single record per CDR3 protein comes from TCRdb applying MiXCR to the 5' RACE reads. The sample lists hundreds of thousands of distinct CDR3 sequences, 58% seen once, with around 20% in the top ten. The specimen was blood. The origin of the receptors is a man in his thirties or forties in good health. CDR3s include the opening cysteine and the closing phenylalanine or tryptophan. The D gene is left open where the match is weak. Some rows have no size entry. The others give once, few or many, or a class for an expanded clone.

TRBJ1-2	-	-	TRBV6-6	TGTGCCAGCAGTTACACGAATCAGGGGAACTATGGCTACACCTTC	CASSYTNQGNYGYTF
TRBJ2-3	-	-	TRBV6-2/TRBV6-3	TGTGCCAGCAGTCCGGGAGATCGGACGCAGTATTTT	CASSPGDRTQYF
TRBJ2-1	-	-	TRBV12-3/TRBV12-4	TGTGCCAGCAGTTTCGGTCGAGCAATCAATGAGCAGTTCTTC	CASSFGRAINEQFF
TRBJ2-3	-	-	TRBV12-3/TRBV12-4	TGTGCCAGCAGTGAGCCCGGGCGAAGCACAGATACGCAGTATTTT	CASSEPGRSTDTQYF
TRBJ2-3	-	-	TRBV10-3	TGTGCCTTAAGTCCGGCCAAAGTCACAGATACGCAGTATTTT	CALSPAKVTDTQYF
TRBJ2-5	few	-	TRBV29-1	TGCAGCGTTGAGCTGCGGCGGGAGACCCAGTACTTC	CSVELRRETQYF
TRBJ2-5	few	-	TRBV20-1	TGCAGTGCTCCAGAGAATGCCGAGACCCAGTACTTC	CSAPENAETQYF
TRBJ2-1	-	-	TRBV28	TGTGCCAGCCTCGGGGTTGCTAATGAGCAGTTCTTC	CASLGVANEQFF
TRBJ2-1	-	TRBD2	TRBV11-2	TGTGCCAGCAGCTCTTGGGGCGGGAGTCGGGTTAATGAGCAGTTCTTC	CASSSWGGSRVNEQFF
TRBJ1-1	-	TRBD1	TRBV6-6	TGTGCCAGCAAAAGGGGGCATGACACTGAAGCTTTCTTT	CASKRGHDTEAFF
TRBJ2-1	few	TRBD2	TRBV20-1	TGCAGTGCCACGGGGGGGCCGAATGAGCAGTTCTTC	CSATGGPNEQFF
TRBJ2-5	-	-	TRBV7-2	TGTGCCAGCAGCGCCGTGTCGGTCGGGGCGGAGACCCAGTACTTC	CASSAVSVGAETQYF
TRBJ1-1	-	-	TRBV29-1	TGCAGCGTTGCCGAGGGCGTCCCTGAAGCTTTCTTT	CSVAEGVPEAFF